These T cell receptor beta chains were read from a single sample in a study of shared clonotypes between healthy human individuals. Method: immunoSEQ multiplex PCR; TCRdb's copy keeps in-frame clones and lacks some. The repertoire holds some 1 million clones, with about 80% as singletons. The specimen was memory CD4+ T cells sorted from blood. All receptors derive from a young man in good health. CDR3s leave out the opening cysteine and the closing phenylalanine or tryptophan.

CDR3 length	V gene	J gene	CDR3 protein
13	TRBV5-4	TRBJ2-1	ASSRGLAGQFEQF
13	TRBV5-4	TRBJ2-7	ASSSDLTGTLEQY
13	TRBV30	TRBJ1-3	AWRRTGVSGNTIY
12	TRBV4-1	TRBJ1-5	ASSQWQGQQPQH
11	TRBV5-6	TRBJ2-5	ASSLGGPETQY
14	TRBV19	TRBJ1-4	ASSIGRATTNEKLF
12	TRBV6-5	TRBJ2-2	ASSRTGLAGELF
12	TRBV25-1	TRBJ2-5	ASSDRETQETQY
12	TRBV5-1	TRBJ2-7	ASSLGRAGYEQY
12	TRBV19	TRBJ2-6	ASSGFSGANVLT
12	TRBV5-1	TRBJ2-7	ASSRGEGAYEQY
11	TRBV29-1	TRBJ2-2	SVSSFSAGELF
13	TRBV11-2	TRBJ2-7	ASSLDLSAGPEQY
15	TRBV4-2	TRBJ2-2	ASSQDTGAANTGELF
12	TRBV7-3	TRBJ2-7	ASSLNDRGPEQY
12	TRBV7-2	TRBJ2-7	ASSLSGNGYEQY
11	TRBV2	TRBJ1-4	ASTGQYNEKLF
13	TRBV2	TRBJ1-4	ASSEGGSTNEKLF
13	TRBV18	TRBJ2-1	ASSPSLAGGDEQF
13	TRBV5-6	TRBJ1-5	ASSLGGLGNQPQH
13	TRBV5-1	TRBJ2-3	ASTVNGDNTDTQY
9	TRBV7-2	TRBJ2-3	ASSSVNTQY
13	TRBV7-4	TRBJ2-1	ASSLVKNSYNEQF
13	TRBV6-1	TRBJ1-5	ASSEGQGAYQPQH
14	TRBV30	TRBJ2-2	AWRAPGLAATGELF
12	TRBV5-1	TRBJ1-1	ASSSTGGKTEAF